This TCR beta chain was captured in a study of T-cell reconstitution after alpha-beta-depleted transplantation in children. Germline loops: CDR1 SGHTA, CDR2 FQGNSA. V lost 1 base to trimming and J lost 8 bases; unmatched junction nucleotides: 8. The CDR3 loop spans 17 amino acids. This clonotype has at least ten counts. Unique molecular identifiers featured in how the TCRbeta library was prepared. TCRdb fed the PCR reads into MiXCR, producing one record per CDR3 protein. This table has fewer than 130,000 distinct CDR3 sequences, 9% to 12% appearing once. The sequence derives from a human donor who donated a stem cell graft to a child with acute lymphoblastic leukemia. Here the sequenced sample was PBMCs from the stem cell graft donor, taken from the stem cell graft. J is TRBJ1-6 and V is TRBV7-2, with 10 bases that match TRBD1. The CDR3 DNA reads TGTGCCAGCAGCTTAGGGAGGCCGGGACAGGGGCATTCACCCCTCCACTTT. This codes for CASSLGRPGQGHSPLHF.